Shown below are 14 T cell receptor beta chains from a single sample sequenced in a study of response to subunit inactivated influenza vaccine. Each CDR3 protein gets one entry after TCRdb re-called the RT-PCR reads with MiXCR. The repertoire includes about 520,000 distinct CDR3 sequences, roughly 7.9% of them detected once, and less than 15% sits in the top ten. The material sequenced was PBMCs from blood, taken less than 30 months after vaccination. The source of these receptors is a man between 50 and 70 years old who received an inactivated influenza vaccine.

This clonotype showed up just a few times. The chain couples TRBV4-1 to TRBJ2-1; D not certain. Trimming stripped 0 bases from V and 9 bases from J, with 21 bases between. Germline V gives CDR1 MGHRA, CDR2 YSYEKL. CDR3 size: 17 residues. For the CDR3, the DNA is TGCGCCAGCAGCCAAGATGGGATAGCATCGTTTTTTAGTGAGCAGTTCTTC. Encoded protein: CASSQDGIASFFSEQFF.

This clonotype was picked up a small number of times. The J gene is TRBJ2-1, the V gene TRBV9; D unresolved. CDR1 is SGDLS, CDR2 YYNGEE, per germline. The CDR3 has 14 residues. Between the trimmed V and J ends, which lost 2 bases and 1 base, there was a span of 7 bases. This CDR3 reads CASSVFNSYNEQFF. CDR3 sequence (DNA): TGTGCCAGCAGCGTGTTTAATTCCTACAATGAGCAGTTCTTC.

This clonotype was detected many times. The chain has TRBV10-3 and TRBJ2-1; TRBD1 aligns across 11 bases. V lost 2 bases and J lost 8; bases outside the gene matches: 2. Germline V gene data show CDR1 as ENHRY and CDR2 as SYGVKD. This CDR3 region has 14 residues. In nucleotides, the CDR3 is TGTGCCATCAGTGAGGAGGGACAGGGGGATGAGCAGTTCTTC. Translating gives CAISEEGQGDEQFF.

The chain employs TRBV20-1 and TRBJ2-7, with D hard to call. Germline V gives CDR1 DFQATT, CDR2 SNEGSKA (reference sequence). Trimming stripped 0 bases from V and 0 bases from J, with 6 bases between. The CDR3 loop spans 13 amino acids. As DNA, the CDR3 is TGCAGTGCTAGAGATCCCAGCTCCTACGAGCAGTACTTC. Translated, it gives CSARDPSSYEQYF.

The V call is TRBV20-1, the J call TRBJ2-5; 9 bases are a match to TRBD2. In germline, CDR1 is DFQATT, CDR2 SNEGSKA (reference sequence). Germline trimming cut 3 bases from V and 4 bases from J; bases unmatched to any gene: 6. The CDR3 covers 14 residues. In nucleotides, the CDR3 is TGCAGTGCTAGGGCGGGGGGGCGGTTAGAGACCCAGTACTTC. Its translation is CSARAGGRLETQYF.

This clonotype was seen at least ten times. The V and J genes are TRBV4-2 and TRBJ2-5, with TRBD2 matching over 8 bases. The V and J ends lost 0 bases and 3 bases, in that order; junction bases with no gene match: 9. This CDR3 contains 17 residues. Germline V gives CDR1 LGHNA, CDR2 YNFKEQ. In DNA form, the CDR3 reads TGTGCCAGCAGCCAAGAGTTTGACGGGGGACTAGAAGAGACCCAGTACTTC. This codes for CASSQEFDGGLEETQYF.

The chain is built from TRBV11-2 and TRBJ2-7; TRBD2 aligns across 9 bases. CDR1 is SGHAT, CDR2 FQNNGV, per germline. The CDR3 contains 19 residues. Trimming removed 3 bases from V and 0 bases from J; junction bases left unmatched: 15. CDR3 sequence (DNA): TGTGCCAGCAGCTTTCAAGGGGGAATGGCGGGAGGGCCCTCCTACGAGCAGTACTTC. Translated, it gives CASSFQGGMAGGPSYEQYF.

This clonotype has more than one count but fewer than ten. The V gene is TRBV10-3, the J gene TRBJ2-7, with a tentative D call TRBD1 (5 bases). The CDR3 loop spans 13 amino acids. V was clipped by 6 bases and J by 5 bases, with 14 bases between them. CDR1 and CDR2 from the germline V gene are ENHRY and SYGVKD. Written as DNA, the CDR3 is TGTGCCATCAGCCAGGGTACATTCGACGAGCAGTACTTC. Amino acid sequence: CAISQGTFDEQYF.

This clonotype was found a few times. The chain employs TRBV6-1 and TRBJ2-7; no clear D gene. Trimming shortened V by 6 bases and J by 1 base, and 10 bases separated the two germline ends. Germline lookup yields CDR1 MNHNS and CDR2 SASEGT. This CDR3 has 13 residues. The CDR3 reads CASRLGDSYEQYF. The CDR3 DNA sequence: TGTGCCAGCAGGCTTGGGGATTCCTACGAGCAGTACTTC.

This chain joins TRBV28 and TRBJ1-5; D not certain. The V and J ends lost 6 bases and 3 bases respectively, with 6 bases between them. CDR3 size: 12 residues. CDR1 MDHEN and CDR2 SYDVKM come from the germline V gene. The CDR3 DNA follows: TGTGCCAGCAGATGGGACAATCAGCCCCAGCATTTT. Translated, it gives CASRWDNQPQHF.

This chain uses TRBV4-2 with TRBJ1-1; 8 bases align to TRBD1. CDR1 and CDR2 from the germline V gene are LGHNA and YNFKEQ. Unmatched junction bases numbered 7, after V lost 0 bases and J lost 10 bases. CDR3 length equals 14 residues. For the CDR3, the DNA is TGTGCCAGCAGCCAAGAAGGACAGGGCCGGGGAGCTTTCTTT. Translated: CASSQEGQGRGAFF.

This chain connects TRBV4-1 to TRBJ2-7; unclear D gene. Trimming stripped 1 base from V and 6 bases from J, with 7 bases between. In germline, CDR1 is MGHRA, CDR2 YSYEKL. The CDR3 consists of 12 residues. CDR3: CASSQVGFEQYF. The CDR3 coding sequence is TGCGCCAGCAGCCAAGTAGGTTTCGAGCAGTACTTC.

This clonotype was detected only a few times. This chain uses TRBV20-1 with TRBJ2-1; 15 nucleotides match TRBD2. The CDR3 is made up of 12 amino acids. From germline, CDR1 is DFQATT and CDR2 SNEGSKA (reference sequence). CDR3 amino acids: CSGTSGRPTQFF. The CDR3 DNA follows: TGCAGCGGGACTAGCGGGAGGCCTACCCAGTTCTTC.

There are a few counts of this clonotype. This chain links TRBV20-1 with TRBJ2-3; 8 bases line up with TRBD2. CDR1 DFQATT and CDR2 SNEGSKA come from the germline V gene (reference sequence). This CDR3 has 15 amino acids. V shed 6 bases, J shed 4 bases, and the junction held 12 bases outside the gene matches. DNA of the CDR3: TGCAGTGCGAACCCCAGCGGGAGCATCGCAGATACGCAGTATTTT. Residues: CSANPSGSIADTQYF.